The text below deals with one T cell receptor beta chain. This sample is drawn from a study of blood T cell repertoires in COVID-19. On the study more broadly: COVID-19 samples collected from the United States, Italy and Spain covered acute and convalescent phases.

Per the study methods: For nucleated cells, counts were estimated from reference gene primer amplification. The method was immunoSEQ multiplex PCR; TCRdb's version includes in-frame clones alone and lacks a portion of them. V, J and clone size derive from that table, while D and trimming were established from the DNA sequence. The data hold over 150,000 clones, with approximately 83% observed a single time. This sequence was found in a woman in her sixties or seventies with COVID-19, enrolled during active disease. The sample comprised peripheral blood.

The CDR3 loop reads CASTTGSPIGTGELFF. CDR3 DNA: TGTGCCAGTACCACAGGGTCCCCGATCGGCACCGGGGAGCTGTTTTTT. The rearrangement joins TRBV19 to TRBJ2-2, with a weak D call TRBD1 (6 bases). The V gene's germline CDR1 is LNHDA and CDR2 SQIVND (reference sequence). Trimming shortened V by 7 bases and J by 4 bases, and 19 bases separated the two germline ends. CDR3 size: 16 residues.